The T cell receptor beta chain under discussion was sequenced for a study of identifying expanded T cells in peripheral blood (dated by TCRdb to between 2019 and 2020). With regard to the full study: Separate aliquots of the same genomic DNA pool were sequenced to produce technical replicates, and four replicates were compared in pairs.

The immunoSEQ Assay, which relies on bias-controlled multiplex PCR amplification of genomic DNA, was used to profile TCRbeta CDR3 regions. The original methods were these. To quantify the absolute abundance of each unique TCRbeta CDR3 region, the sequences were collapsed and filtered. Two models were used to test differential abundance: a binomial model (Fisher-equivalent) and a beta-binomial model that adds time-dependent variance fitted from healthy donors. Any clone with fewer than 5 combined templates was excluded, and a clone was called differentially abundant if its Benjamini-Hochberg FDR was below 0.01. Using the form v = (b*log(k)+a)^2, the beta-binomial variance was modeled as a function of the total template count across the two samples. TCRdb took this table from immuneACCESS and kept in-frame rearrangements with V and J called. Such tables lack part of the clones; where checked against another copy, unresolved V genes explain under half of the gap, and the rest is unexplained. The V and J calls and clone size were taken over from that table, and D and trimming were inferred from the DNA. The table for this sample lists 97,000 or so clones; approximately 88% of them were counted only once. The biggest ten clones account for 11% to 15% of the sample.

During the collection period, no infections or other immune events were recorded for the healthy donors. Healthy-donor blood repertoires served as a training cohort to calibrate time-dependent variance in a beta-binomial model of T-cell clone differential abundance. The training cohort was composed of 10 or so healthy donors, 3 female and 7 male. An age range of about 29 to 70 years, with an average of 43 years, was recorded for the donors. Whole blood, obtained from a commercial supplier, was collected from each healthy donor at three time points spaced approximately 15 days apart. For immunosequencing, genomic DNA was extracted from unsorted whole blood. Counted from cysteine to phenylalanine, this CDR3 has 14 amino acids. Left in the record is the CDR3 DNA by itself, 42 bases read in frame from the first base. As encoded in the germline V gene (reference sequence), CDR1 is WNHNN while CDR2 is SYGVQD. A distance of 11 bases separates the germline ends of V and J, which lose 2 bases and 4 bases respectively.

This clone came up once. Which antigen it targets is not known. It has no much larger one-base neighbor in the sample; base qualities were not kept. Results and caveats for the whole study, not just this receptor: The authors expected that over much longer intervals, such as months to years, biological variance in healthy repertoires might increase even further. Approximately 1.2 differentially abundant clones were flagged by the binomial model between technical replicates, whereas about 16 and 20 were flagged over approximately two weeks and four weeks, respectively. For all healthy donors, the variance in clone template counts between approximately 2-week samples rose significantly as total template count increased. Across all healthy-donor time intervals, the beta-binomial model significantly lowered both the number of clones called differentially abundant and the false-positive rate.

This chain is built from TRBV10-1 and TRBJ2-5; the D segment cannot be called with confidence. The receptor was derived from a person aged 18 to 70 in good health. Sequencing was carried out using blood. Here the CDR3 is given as CASSEGPGRETQYF. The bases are TGCGCCAGCAGTGAGGGACCCGGACGAGAGACCCAGTACTTC.